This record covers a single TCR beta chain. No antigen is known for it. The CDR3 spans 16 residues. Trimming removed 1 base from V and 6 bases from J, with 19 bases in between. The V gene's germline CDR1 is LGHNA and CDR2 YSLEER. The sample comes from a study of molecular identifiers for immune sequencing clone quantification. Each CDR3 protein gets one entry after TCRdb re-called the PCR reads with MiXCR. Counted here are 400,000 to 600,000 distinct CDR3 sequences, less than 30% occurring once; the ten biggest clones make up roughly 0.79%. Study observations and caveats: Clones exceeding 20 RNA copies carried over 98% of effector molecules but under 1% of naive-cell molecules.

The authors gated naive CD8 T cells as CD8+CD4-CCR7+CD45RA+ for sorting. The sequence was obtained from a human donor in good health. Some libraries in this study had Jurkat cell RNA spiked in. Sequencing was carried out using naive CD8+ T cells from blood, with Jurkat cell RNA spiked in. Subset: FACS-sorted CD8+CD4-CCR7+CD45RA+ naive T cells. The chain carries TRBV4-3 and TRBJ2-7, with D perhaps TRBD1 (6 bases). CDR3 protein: CASSQALGDTECEQYF. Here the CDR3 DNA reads TGCGCCAGCAGCCAAGCCCTGGGGGACACCGAATGCGAGCAGTACTTC.